This entry concerns a single T cell receptor (beta chain). The clone's antigen remains unknown. Base qualities were left out, and no much larger clone turns up one base away. The CDR3 has 14 amino acids, counting the end cysteine and phenylalanine. Only CDR3 DNA is held: 42 bases, read in frame from base 1. Trimming removed 1 base from V and 4 bases from J, leaving 8 bases between the germline ends. The donors were people with melanoma. This record belongs to a study of CD4+ T cells in melanoma (dated by TCRdb to between 2021 and 2022). In terms of the full investigation: Neoantigen-specific CD4+ T cells in human melanoma were what the study investigated.

The library relied on the immunoSEQ multiplex PCR assay. TCRdb took this table from immuneACCESS and kept in-frame rearrangements with V and J called. Such tables lack part of the clones; where checked against another copy, unresolved V genes explain under half of the gap, and the rest is unexplained. Present in this sample are roughly 50,000 clones, roughly 87% of which were seen just once. Around 11% of the sample is taken by the ten largest. General study outcomes and caveats: Neoantigen-specific CD4+ T cells were reported to be correlated with the function of CD8+ T cells, macrophages and B cells. According to the report, neoantigen-specific CD4+ T cells in melanoma displayed diverse differentiation states.

The chain couples TRBV23-1 to TRBJ1-5; the D gene is possibly TRBD1, with 5 bases matching. TRBV23-1 is labeled an ORF, and its function is uncertain. This TCR was recovered from a human donor with melanoma. Sequencing was done on a sample of peripheral blood. The CDR3 protein is CASSQWGRNQPQHF. The DNA is TGCGCCAGCAGTCAATGGGGGAGGAATCAGCCCCAGCATTTT.